The T cell receptor beta chain under discussion was sequenced for a study of blood T cells in healthy people across ages. Study-wide context: Through template switching, about one barcoded beta molecule was captured per two T cells, as measured in model experiments.

Combining a sample-barcoded 5' primer with a J-beta primer mix, a second PCR ran for 7 to 11 cycles. TCRdb recomputed calls from the 5' RACE reads with MiXCR, one row per CDR3 protein. The data hold around 580,000 distinct CDR3 sequences, with around 48% observed a single time. Findings of the study overall: Naive CD4+ cells and diversity were both higher in long-lived donors than in aged donors.

Per the germline V gene, CDR1 is SGHTA and CDR2 is FQGTGA. V lost 5 bases and J 2 bases, leaving 13 bases between the germline ends. CDR3 length: 16 residues. As regards this clonotype: Its target is unknown.

The sequencing input was blood. This chain joins TRBV7-3 and TRBJ2-6, with D perhaps TRBD2 (5 bases). The origin of this receptor is a man of 80 years or more in good health. As DNA, the CDR3 is TGTGCCAGCAGCAAGGGATTGGGAGCTGGGGCCAACGTCCTGACTTTC. It is translated as CASSKGLGAGANVLTF.